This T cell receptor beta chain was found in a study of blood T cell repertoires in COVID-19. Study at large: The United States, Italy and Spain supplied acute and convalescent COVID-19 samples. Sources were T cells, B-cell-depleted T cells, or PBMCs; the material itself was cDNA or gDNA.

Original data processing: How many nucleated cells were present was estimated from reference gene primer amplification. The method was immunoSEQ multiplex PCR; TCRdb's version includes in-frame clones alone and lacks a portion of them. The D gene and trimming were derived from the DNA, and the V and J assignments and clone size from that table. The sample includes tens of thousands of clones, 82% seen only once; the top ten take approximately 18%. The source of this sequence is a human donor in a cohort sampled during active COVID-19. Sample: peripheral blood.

CDR3 protein: CATSGTDAEKLFF. DNA of the CDR3: TGTGCCACCTCTGGGACTGACGCTGAAAAACTGTTTTTT. V usage is TRBV19 and J usage is TRBJ1-4, with a possible D match to TRBD1 (5 bases). This CDR3 contains 13 residues. Germline CDR1 is LNHDA and CDR2 is SQIVND (reference sequence). Trimming left V 10 bases short and J 7 bases short, with 16 bases between.